Listed here are 16 T cell receptor beta chains from one sample, sequenced in a study of blood T cell repertoires in COVID-19. This table comes from immunoSEQ multiplex PCR, and its TCRdb copy is limited to in-frame clones, with some not included. This sample carries 220,000 or so clones, approximately 78% of them seen once, and the ten largest clones take around 8%. What was sequenced was peripheral blood. All receptors come from a woman of 80 years or more with COVID-19, enrolled during active disease.

V gene TRBV6-5 combines with J gene TRBJ1-5; no clear D gene. Germline V CDR1 and CDR2: MNHEY, SVGAGI. With 6 bases removed from V and 0 bases from J, the gap between germline ends came to 12 bases. This CDR3 comprises 15 residues. CDR3 sequence reads: CASRRSSYSNQPQHF. The CDR3 DNA follows: TGTGCCAGCAGGAGAAGCTCGTATAGCAATCAGCCCCAGCATTTT.

The sample holds a few counts of this clone. The gene calls are TRBV3-1 (or the pseudogene TRBV3-2) and TRBJ1-5, with a weak D call TRBD1 (5 bases). The CDR3 is 14 amino acids. V was clipped by 1 base and J by 1 base, with 5 bases between them. Germline V gene data show CDR1 as LGHDT and CDR2 as YNNKEL (reference sequence). Written as DNA, the CDR3 is TGTGCCAGCAGCCAAGCAGGGAGCAATCAGCCCCAGCATTTT. It yields the protein CASSQAGSNQPQHF.

The chain joins TRBV2 to TRBJ2-4; possible D gene TRBD2, 5 bases. The CDR3 sequence is 14 residues long. Germline V lookup: CDR1 SNHLY, CDR2 FYNNEI. V was pared by 8 bases and J by 0 bases, with 11 bases between. The CDR3 loop is CASLIGGAKNIQYF. CDR3 DNA sequence: TGTGCCAGCTTAATTGGAGGAGCCAAAAACATTCAGTACTTC.

The chain carries TRBV5-1 and TRBJ2-3; a weak D match, TRBD2 (6 bases). Germline-derived CDR1 and CDR2 are SGHRS and YFSETQ. Trimming took 1 base from V and 2 from J, leaving 26 bases between them. This CDR3 comprises 20 residues. CDR3 nucleotide sequence: TGCGCCAGCAGCTTGTATGTAAAACCGCCAGGAGGGAAGAACACAGATACGCAGTATTTT. It specifies CASSLYVKPPGGKNTDTQYF.

The rearrangement links TRBV7-8 to TRBJ2-7, with TRBD2 matching over 7 bases. J was trimmed by 3 bases and V by 0 bases; bases with no gene match: 5. Germline CDR1 and CDR2: SGHVS and FQNEAQ. This CDR3 has 15 amino acids. The CDR3 coding sequence is TGTGCCAGCAGCTTAGCGTCGGGGGGAGTCTACGAGCAGTACTTC. Encoded protein: CASSLASGGVYEQYF.

The rearrangement joins TRBV2 to TRBJ2-1, with a tentative D call TRBD2 (7 bases). The V end was cut by 3 bases, the J end by 5 bases, with 20 bases between. Germline V gene data show CDR1 as SNHLY and CDR2 as FYNNEI. The CDR3 spans 17 residues. For the CDR3, the DNA is TGTGCCAGCAGTGATGGGGGGGGGCCACCCTGGGACAATGAGCAGTTCTTC. It encodes CASSDGGGPPWDNEQFF.

This sequence joins TRBV24-1 and TRBJ2-1; TRBD2 matches 11 bases. This CDR3 has 16 amino acids. The germline CDR1 and CDR2 sequences are KGHDR and SFDVKD. V was clipped by 3 bases and J by 3 bases; unmatched bases: 3. CDR3 residues: CATSDRLAGSYNEQFF. The CDR3 bases are TGTGCCACCAGTGATCGACTAGCGGGAAGCTACAATGAGCAGTTCTTC.

J is TRBJ2-2 and V is TRBV7-6, with 7 bases lining up with TRBD1. Germline trimming cut 1 base from V and 6 bases from J; bases unmatched to any gene: 8. CDR1 and CDR2 (germline): SGHVS, FNYEAQ. This CDR3 spans 16 amino acids. This CDR3 is CASSLEGALFSGELFF. The CDR3 DNA sequence: TGTGCCAGCAGCTTAGAGGGGGCCCTTTTTTCCGGGGAGCTGTTTTTT.

The V gene is TRBV11-1, the J gene TRBJ2-5; TRBD1 might be the D (6 bases). Deletions cut 8 bases from V and 5 bases from J, with 15 bases between. CDR3 size: 13 residues. The germline V gene has CDR1 SGHAT and CDR2 FQDESV (reference sequence). CDR3 nucleotides: TGTGCCAGCTCGAGGGGGAAAGGGGAGACCCAGTACTTC. Amino acid sequence: CASSRGKGETQYF.

The V gene is TRBV30, the J gene TRBJ1-6; D is possibly TRBD1 (5 bases). The CDR3 consists of 13 residues. Trimming removed 4 bases at V and 10 bases at J, with 14 bases between. Germline V lookup: CDR1 GTSNPN, CDR2 SVGIG (reference sequence). CDR3: CAWTPGGESPLHF. In nucleotides, the CDR3 is TGTGCCTGGACCCCCGGGGGAGAGTCACCCCTCCACTTT. Supplemented by reference TRBV30 and TRBJ1-6, the full variable domain reads SQTIHQWPATLVQPVGSPLSLECTVEGTSNPNLYWYRQAAGRGLQLLFYSVGIGQISSEVPQNLSASRPQDRQFILSSKKLLLSDSGFYLCAWTPGGESPLHFGNGTRLTVT.

The rearrangement links TRBV4-1 to TRBJ2-7; possibly TRBD1 for D (6 bases). The V end was cut by 2 bases, the J end by 5 bases, with 13 bases between. The CDR3 totals 14 residues. In germline, CDR1 is MGHRA, CDR2 YSYEKL. CDR3 residues: CASSQPDRFDEQYF. The CDR3 DNA reads as TGCGCCAGCAGCCAACCCGACAGGTTCGACGAGCAGTACTTC.

The CDR3 coding sequence is TGTGCCAGCAGCCTAGATCCGGGCTATGGCTACACCTTC. Its protein is CASSLDPGYGYTF. This chain uses TRBV7-3 with TRBJ1-2, with unresolved D. V was cut by 5 bases and J by 4 bases, with 11 bases left in between. Germline CDR1 SGHTA, CDR2 FQGTGA. This CDR3 has 13 amino acids.

CDR3 coding DNA: TGTGCCAGCAGGACCCCTAATCCGGAGGGCTACACCTTC. This encodes CASRTPNPEGYTF. This chain links TRBV28 with TRBJ1-2; D unresolved. The CDR3 is 13 residues long. From germline, CDR1 is MDHEN and CDR2 SYDVKM. The V gene lost 6 bases and the J gene lost 8 bases, with 16 bases spanning the gap.

V and J are TRBV9 and TRBJ1-6, with D unclear. Germline V gives CDR1 SGDLS, CDR2 YYNGEE. V lost 3 bases, J lost 6 bases, and 13 bases lay in between. The CDR3 spans 15 residues. CDR3 DNA: TGTGCCAGCAGCGCTGCTTCGTCGGTTAATTCACCCCTCCACTTT. Translated, it gives CASSAASSVNSPLHF. The entire variable domain, with the rest obtained from reference TRBV9 and TRBJ1-6, is as follows: DSGVTQTPKHLITATGQRVTLRCSPRSGDLSVYWYQQSLDQGLQFLIQYYNGEERAKGNILERFSAQQFPDLHSELNLSSLELGDSALYFCASSAASSVNSPLHFGNGTRLTVT.

The chain is built from TRBV30 and TRBJ2-3; 7 bases line up with TRBD2. Per germline, CDR1 GTSNPN and CDR2 SVGIG (reference sequence). V gave up 0 bases and J gave up 1 base; unmatched junction bases: 7. The length of the CDR3 is 16 residues. The CDR3 is CAWSVRVAGGTDTQYF. In DNA form, the CDR3 reads TGTGCCTGGAGTGTACGGGTGGCGGGGGGCACAGATACGCAGTATTTT.

CDR3 DNA sequence: TGTGCCAGTAGTAATTCGGGGTTCGTCGGCACCGGGGAGCTGTTTTTT. This sequence encodes CASSNSGFVGTGELFF. V and J are TRBV19 and TRBJ2-2; D is possibly TRBD2 (5 bases). CDR3 size: 16 residues. V dropped 4 bases and J dropped 4 bases, with 16 bases sitting between them. Looked up from germline, CDR1 is LNHDA and CDR2 is SQIVND (reference sequence).